This T cell receptor beta chain was captured in a study of shared clonotypes between healthy human individuals. The CDR3 has 14 amino acids. Trimming took 5 bases from V and 5 from J; bases not matched to a gene: 3. The germline CDR1 and CDR2 sequences are SGHNT and YYREEE (reference sequence). TCRdb's table, derived via immunoSEQ multiplex PCR, lists solely in-frame clones and lacks some. This table has about 2.4 million clones, roughly 93% appearing once. To note about this clone: The antigen remains unidentified.

Study findings and constraints: Approximately 4.6% of naive CD4 clonotypes were common to four donors.

The source is a man aged 18 to 35 in good health. Some clones in this sample may be carry-over from other donors' samples. This rearrangement joins TRBV5-4 to TRBJ2-7, with 14 bases identical to TRBD2. Material: naive CD4+ T cells from PBMCs. Subset indicated: CD45RA+ positively selected. CDR3 amino acids: CASSKGLAGDEQYF. CDR3 in DNA: TGTGCCAGCAGTAAGGGACTAGCGGGAGACGAGCAGTACTTC.